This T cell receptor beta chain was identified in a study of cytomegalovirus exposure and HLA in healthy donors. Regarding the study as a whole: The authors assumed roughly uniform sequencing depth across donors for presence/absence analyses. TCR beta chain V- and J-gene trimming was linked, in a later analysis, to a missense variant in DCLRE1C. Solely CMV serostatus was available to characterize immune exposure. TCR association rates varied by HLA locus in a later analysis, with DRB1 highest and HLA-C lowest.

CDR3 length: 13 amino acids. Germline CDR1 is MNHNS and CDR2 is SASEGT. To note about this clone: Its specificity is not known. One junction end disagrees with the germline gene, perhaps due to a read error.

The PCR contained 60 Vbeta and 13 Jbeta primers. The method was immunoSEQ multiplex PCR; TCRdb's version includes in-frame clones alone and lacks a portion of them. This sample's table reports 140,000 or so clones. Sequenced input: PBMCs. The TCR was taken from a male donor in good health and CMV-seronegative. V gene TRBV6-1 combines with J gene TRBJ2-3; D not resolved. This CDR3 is CASSEVGTDTQYF. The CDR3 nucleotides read TGTGCCAGCAGTGAAGTAGGTACAGACACGCAGTATTTT.